One T cell receptor (beta chain) is described in this entry. Its target is not known. The CDR3 totals 13 residues. V shed 3 bases and J shed 3 bases, with 8 bases lying between them. Germline CDR1 LNHDA, CDR2 SQIVND (reference sequence). The data are from a study of OX40 agonist ivuxolimab in advanced cancers. Study background: Dose-escalation patients were diagnosed with hepatocellular carcinoma, melanoma, renal cell cancer or head and neck cancer.

Study results and caveats: Still undetermined is the antigen specificity of the expanded peripheral T cells. In general, CD8+ T cells held more expanded clones than CD4+ did, on average.

Clones were read by immunoSEQ multiplex PCR, and TCRdb kept only the in-frame ones, dropping some. The sample contains 31,000 or so clones, approximately 90% of which appear only once. Sequences were derived from CD4+ or CD8+ T cells sorted from blood, sampled in a trial of the OX40 agonist ivuxolimab. This chain links TRBV19 with TRBJ1-1; the D gene is possibly TRBD1 (6 bases). The sequence derives from an adult with an advanced solid tumor such as melanoma, head and neck, liver or kidney cancer. The CDR3 sequence: CASSIAGDTEAFF. The DNA of the CDR3 is TGTGCCAGTAGTATCGCAGGGGACACTGAAGCTTTCTTT.